The clone carrying this TCR beta chain was detected a few times. Antigen specificity is unknown. Unique molecular identifiers were used to barcode this TCRbeta library. TCRdb redid the calling of the PCR reads with MiXCR, one entry per CDR3 protein. The repertoire holds 900,000 or so distinct CDR3 sequences, with approximately 15% as singletons. The entry originates in a study of T-cell reconstitution after alpha-beta-depleted transplantation in children. Overall study results and limits: Surviving thymic progenitors and recipient T cells were the source of high TCRbeta diversity at day 60 in some patients.

Germline lookup yields CDR1 SGDLS and CDR2 YYNGEE. Trimming removed 1 base from V and 8 bases from J, with 22 bases in between. The CDR3 sequence is 17 residues long. This chain joins TRBV9 and TRBJ2-1; possible D gene TRBD2, 7 bases. The sequences come from PBMCs, mostly from graft donor cells, collected 360 days after TCRalphabeta/CD19-depleted stem cell transplant. The receptor's source is a male patient younger than 18 who had a stem cell transplant for acute lymphoblastic leukemia, so the T cells may come from the graft donor. CDR3 DNA sequence: TGTGCCAGCAGCGTATACTACAGCGGGACATCTCACGATGAGCAGTTCTTC. Protein product: CASSVYYSGTSHDEQFF. The full variable domain, in which reference TRBV9 and TRBJ2-1 provide the parts outside the CDR3, is DSGVTQTPKHLITATGQRVTLRCSPRSGDLSVYWYQQSLDQGLQFLIQYYNGEERAKGNILERFSAQQFPDLHSELNLSSLELGDSALYFCASSVYYSGTSHDEQFFGPGTRLTVL.